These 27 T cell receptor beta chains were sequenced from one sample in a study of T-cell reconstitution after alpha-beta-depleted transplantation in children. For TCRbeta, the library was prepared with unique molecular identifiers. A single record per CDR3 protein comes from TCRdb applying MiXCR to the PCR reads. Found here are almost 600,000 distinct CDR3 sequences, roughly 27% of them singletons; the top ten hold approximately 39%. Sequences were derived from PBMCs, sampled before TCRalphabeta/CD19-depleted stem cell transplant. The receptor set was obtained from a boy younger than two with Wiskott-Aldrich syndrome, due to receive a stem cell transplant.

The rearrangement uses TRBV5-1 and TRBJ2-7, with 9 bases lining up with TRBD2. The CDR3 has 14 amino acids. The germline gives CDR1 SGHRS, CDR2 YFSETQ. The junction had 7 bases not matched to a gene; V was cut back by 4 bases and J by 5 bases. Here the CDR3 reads CASSAGTSYDEQYF. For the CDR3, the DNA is TGCGCCAGCAGCGCGGGGACTAGCTATGACGAGCAGTACTTC.

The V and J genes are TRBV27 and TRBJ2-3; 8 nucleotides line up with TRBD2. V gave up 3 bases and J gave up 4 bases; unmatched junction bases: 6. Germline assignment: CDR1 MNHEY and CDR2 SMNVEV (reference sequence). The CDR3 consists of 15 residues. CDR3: CASSFSGGGADTQYF. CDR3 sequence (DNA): TGTGCCAGCAGTTTCTCGGGAGGGGGGGCAGATACGCAGTATTTT.

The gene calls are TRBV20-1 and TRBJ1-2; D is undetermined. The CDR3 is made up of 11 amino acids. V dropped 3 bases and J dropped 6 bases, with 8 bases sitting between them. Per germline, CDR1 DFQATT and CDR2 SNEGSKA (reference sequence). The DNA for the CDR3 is TGCAGTGCTAGGGCCCCGGATGGCTACACCTTC. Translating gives CSARAPDGYTF.

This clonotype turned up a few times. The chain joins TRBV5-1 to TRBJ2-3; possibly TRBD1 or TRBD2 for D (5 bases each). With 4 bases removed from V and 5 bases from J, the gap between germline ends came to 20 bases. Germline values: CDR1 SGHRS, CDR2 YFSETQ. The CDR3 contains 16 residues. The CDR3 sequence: CASSLKGAGFQDTQYF. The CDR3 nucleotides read TGCGCCAGCAGCCTTAAGGGAGCAGGGTTTCAAGATACGCAGTATTTT.

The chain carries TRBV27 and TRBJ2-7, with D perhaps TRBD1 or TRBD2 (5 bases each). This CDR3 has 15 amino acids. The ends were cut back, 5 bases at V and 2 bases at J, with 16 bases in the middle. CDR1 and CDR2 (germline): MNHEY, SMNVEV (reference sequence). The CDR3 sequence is CASSTQRDGAYEQYF. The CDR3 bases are TGTGCCAGCAGTACCCAGAGGGACGGAGCCTACGAGCAGTACTTC.

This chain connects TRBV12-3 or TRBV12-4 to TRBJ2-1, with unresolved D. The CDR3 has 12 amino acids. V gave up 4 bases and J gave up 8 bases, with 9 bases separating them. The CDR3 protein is CASSSHMHEQFF. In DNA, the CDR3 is TGTGCCAGCAGTTCACACATGCATGAGCAGTTCTTC.

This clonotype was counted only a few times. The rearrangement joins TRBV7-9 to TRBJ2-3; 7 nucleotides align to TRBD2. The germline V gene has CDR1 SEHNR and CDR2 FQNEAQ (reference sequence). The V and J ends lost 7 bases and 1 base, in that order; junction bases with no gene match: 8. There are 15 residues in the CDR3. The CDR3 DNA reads TGTGCCAGCACCCCGTGGGCGGGAGGCACAGATACGCAGTATTTT. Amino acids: CASTPWAGGTDTQYF.

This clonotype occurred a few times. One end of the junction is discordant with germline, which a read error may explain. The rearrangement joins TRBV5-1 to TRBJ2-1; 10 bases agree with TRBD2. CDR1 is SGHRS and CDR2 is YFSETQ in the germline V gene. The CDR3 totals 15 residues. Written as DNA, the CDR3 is TGTGCCAGCAGCTTAGTGTTAGCGGGGGGTTATGAGCAGTTCTTC. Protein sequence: CASSLVLAGGYEQFF.

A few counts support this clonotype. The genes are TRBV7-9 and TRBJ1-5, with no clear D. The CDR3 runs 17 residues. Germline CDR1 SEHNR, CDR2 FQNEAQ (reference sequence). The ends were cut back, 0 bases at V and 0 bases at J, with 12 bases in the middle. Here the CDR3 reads CASSLAIGEVSNQPQHF. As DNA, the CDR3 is TGTGCCAGCAGCTTAGCGATCGGTGAAGTTAGCAATCAGCCCCAGCATTTT. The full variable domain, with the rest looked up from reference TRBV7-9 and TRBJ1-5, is DTGVSQNPRHKITKRGQNVTFRCDPISEHNRLYWYRQTLGQGPEFLTYFQNEAQLEKSRLLSDRFSAERPKGSFSTLEIQRTEQGDSAMYLCASSLAIGEVSNQPQHFGDGTRLSIL.

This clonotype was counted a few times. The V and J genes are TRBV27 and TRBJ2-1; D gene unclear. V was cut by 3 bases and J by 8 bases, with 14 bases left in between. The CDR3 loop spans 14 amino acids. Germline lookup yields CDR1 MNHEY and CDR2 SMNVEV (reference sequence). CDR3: CASSLGLAPDEQFF. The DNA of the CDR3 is TGTGCCAGCAGTTTGGGTCTTGCCCCCGATGAGCAGTTCTTC.

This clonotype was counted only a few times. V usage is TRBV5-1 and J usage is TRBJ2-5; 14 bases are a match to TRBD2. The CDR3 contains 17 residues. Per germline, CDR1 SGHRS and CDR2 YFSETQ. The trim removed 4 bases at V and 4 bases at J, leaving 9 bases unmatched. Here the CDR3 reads CASSLQTGTSGRETQYF. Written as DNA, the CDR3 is TGCGCCAGCAGCCTACAAACCGGGACTAGCGGGAGAGAGACCCAGTACTTC.

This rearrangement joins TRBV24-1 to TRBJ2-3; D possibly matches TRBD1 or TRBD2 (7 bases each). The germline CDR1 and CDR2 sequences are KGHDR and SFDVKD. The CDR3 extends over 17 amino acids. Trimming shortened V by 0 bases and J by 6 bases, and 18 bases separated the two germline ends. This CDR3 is CATSDLPTTGRGDTQYF. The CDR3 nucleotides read TGTGCCACCAGTGATTTGCCCACGACAGGGCGGGGGGATACGCAGTATTTT.

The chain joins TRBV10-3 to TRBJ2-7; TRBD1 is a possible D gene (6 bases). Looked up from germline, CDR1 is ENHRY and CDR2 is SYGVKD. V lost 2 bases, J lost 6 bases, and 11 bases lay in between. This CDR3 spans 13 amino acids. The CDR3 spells CAISETGLGEQYF. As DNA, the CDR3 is TGTGCCATCAGTGAGACAGGGTTAGGCGAGCAGTACTTC.

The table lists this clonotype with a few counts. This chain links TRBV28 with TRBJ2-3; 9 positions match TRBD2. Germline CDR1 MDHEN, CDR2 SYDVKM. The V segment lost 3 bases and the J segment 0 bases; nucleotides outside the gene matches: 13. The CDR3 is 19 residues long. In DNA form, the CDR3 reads TGTGCCAGCAGTTTCAGGGTGGCTAGCGGGGAACCTAGCACAGATACGCAGTATTTT. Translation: CASSFRVASGEPSTDTQYF.

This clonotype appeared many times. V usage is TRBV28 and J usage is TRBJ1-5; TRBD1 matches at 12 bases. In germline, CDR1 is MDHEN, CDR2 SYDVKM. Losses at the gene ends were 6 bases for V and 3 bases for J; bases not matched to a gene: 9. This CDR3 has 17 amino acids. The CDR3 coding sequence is TGTGCCAGCAGCTACGGGACAGGGGGCCATTACAATCAGCCCCAGCATTTT. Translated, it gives CASSYGTGGHYNQPQHF.

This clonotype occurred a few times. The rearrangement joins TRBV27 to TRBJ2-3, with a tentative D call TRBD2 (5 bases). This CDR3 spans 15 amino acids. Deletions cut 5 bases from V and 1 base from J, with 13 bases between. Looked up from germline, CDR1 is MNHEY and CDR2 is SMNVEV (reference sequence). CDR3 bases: TGTGCCAGCAGTCTTAGGAGGCGGGGCACAGATACGCAGTATTTT. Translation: CASSLRRRGTDTQYF.

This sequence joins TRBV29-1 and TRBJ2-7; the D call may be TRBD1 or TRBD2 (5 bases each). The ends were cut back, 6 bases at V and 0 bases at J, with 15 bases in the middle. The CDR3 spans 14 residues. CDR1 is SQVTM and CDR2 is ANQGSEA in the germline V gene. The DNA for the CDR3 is TGCAGCGTGATTCCGGGACGCTTCTCCTACGAGCAGTACTTC. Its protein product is CSVIPGRFSYEQYF.

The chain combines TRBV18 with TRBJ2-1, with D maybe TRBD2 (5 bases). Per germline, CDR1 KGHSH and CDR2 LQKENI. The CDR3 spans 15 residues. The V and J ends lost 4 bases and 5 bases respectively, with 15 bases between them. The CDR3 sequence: CASSRRGLAHNEQFF. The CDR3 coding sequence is TGTGCCAGCTCACGACGTGGCCTAGCCCACAATGAGCAGTTCTTC.

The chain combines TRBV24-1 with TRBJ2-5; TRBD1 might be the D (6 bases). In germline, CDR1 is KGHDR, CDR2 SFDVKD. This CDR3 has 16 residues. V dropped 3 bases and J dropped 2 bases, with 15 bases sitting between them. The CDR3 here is CATSDHRTVSQETQYF. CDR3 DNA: TGTGCCACCAGTGATCACCGGACAGTAAGTCAAGAGACCCAGTACTTC.

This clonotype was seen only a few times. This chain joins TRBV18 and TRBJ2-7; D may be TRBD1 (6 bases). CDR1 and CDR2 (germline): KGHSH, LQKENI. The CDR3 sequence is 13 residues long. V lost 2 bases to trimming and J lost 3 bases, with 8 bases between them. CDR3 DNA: TGTGCCAGCTCACCAGGACAGTACTACGAGCAGTACTTC. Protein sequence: CASSPGQYYEQYF.

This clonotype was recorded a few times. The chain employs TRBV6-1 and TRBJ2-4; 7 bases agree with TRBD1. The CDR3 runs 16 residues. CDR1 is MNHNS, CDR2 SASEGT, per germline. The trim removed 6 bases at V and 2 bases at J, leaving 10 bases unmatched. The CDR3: CASRPVGQRSKNIQYF. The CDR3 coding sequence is TGTGCCAGCAGGCCTGTGGGACAGCGGTCCAAAAACATTCAGTACTTC.

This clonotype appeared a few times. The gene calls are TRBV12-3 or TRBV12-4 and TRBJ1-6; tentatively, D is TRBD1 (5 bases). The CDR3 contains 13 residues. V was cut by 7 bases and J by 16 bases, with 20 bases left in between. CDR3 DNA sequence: TGTGCCAGCAAAAACGACAGACGGACCTCTCTCCACTTT. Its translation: CASKNDRRTSLHF.

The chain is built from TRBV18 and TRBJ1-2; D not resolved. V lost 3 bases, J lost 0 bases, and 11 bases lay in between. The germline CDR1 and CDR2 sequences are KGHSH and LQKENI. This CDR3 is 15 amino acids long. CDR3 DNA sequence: TGTGCCAGCTCACCTCTAGCAGGCGCTAACTATGGCTACACCTTC. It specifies CASSPLAGANYGYTF.

CDR3 residues: CASSPPSPGGTDTQYF. The CDR3 region has the DNA TGTGCCAGCTCACCACCGTCACCAGGGGGCACAGATACGCAGTATTTT. This chain uses TRBV18 with TRBJ2-3; the D gene is possibly TRBD1 (6 bases). Germline V CDR1 and CDR2: KGHSH, LQKENI. Deletions cut 0 bases from V and 1 base from J, with 11 bases between. This CDR3 contains 16 residues.

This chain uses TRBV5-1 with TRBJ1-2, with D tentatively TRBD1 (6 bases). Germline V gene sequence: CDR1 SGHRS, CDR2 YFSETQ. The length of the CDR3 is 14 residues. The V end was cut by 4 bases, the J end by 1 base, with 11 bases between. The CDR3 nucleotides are TGCGCCAGCAGCCCGGACAGCAATAACTATGGCTACACCTTC. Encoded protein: CASSPDSNNYGYTF.

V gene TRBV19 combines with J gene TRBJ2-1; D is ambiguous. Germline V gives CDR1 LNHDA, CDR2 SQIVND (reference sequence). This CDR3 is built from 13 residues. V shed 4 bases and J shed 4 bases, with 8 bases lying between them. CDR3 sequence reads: CASSNRQYNEQFF. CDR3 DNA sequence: TGTGCCAGTAGTAATCGTCAATACAATGAGCAGTTCTTC.

CDR3 sequence: CATSDGDLSNYNEQFF. Here the CDR3 DNA reads TGTGCCACCAGTGATGGGGACTTATCCAACTACAATGAGCAGTTCTTC. The chain carries TRBV24-1 and TRBJ2-1, with TRBD2 as a possible D gene (6 bases). There are 16 residues in the CDR3. V shed 3 bases and J shed 3 bases, with 14 bases lying between them. CDR1 is KGHDR, CDR2 SFDVKD, per germline.